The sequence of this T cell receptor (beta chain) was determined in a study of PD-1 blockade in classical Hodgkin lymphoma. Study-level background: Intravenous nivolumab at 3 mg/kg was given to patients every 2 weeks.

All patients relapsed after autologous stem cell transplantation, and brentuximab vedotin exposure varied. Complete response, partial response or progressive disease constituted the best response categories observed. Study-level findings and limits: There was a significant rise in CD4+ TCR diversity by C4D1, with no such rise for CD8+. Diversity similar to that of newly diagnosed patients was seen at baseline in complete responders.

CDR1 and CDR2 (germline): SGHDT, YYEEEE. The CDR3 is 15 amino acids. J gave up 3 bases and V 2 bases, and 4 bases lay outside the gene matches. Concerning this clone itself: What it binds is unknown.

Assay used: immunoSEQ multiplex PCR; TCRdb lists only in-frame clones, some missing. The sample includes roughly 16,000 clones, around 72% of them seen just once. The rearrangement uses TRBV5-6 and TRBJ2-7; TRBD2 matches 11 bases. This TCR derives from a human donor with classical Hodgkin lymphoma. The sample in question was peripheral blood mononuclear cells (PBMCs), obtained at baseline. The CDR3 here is CASSFSTSGNYEQYF. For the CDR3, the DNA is TGTGCCAGCAGCTTTTCGACTAGCGGGAACTACGAGCAGTACTTC.